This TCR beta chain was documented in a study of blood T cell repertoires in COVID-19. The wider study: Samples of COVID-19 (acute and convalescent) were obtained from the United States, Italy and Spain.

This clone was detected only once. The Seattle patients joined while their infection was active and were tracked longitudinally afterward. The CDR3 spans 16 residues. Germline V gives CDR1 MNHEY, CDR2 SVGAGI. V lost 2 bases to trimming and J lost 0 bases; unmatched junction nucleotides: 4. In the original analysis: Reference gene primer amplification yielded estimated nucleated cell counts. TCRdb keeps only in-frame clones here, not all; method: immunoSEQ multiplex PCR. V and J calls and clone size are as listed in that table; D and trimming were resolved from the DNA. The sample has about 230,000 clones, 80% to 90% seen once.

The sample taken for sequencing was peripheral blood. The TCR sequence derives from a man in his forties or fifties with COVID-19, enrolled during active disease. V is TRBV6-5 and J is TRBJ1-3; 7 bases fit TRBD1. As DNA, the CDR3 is TGTGCCAGCAGTTACGCCTGGGACAGCTCTGGAAACACCATATATTTT. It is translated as CASSYAWDSSGNTIYF.